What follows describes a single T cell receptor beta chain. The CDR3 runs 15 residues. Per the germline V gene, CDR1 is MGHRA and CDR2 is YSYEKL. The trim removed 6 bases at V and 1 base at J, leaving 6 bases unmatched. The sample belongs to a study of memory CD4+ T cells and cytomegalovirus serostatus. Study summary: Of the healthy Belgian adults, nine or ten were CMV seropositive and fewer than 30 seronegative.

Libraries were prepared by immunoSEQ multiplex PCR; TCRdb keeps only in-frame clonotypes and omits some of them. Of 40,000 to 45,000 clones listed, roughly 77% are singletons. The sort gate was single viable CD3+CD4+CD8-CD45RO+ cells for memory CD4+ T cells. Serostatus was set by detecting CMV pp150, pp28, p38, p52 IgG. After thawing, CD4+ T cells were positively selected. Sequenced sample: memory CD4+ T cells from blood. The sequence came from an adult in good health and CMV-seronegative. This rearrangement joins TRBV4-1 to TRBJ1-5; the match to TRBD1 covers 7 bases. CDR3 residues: CASSPTGASNQPQHF. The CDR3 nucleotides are TGCGCCAGCAGTCCCACAGGGGCCAGCAATCAGCCCCAGCATTTT.